These 9 T cell receptor beta chains were all obtained from the same sample, sequenced in a study of T-cell reconstitution after alpha-beta-depleted transplantation in children. Molecular barcoding with unique molecular identifiers was used for the TCRbeta library. TCRdb re-analysed the PCR reads in MiXCR, keeping a single row per CDR3 protein. The top ten clones hold roughly 6% of a sample with nearly 250,000 distinct CDR3 sequences, approximately 8% of them seen once. The sample was PBMCs, mostly from graft donor cells, taken 180 days after TCRalphabeta/CD19-depleted stem cell transplant. The receptor set was obtained from a male patient between 10 and 17 years old who had a stem cell transplant for acute lymphoblastic leukemia, so the T cells may come from the graft donor.

This clonotype was seen many times. The V call is TRBV2, the J call TRBJ2-3; TRBD2 aligns across 7 bases. Per the germline V gene, CDR1 is SNHLY and CDR2 is FYNNEI. V lost 6 bases and J lost 2; bases outside the gene matches: 8. The CDR3 sequence is 15 residues long. The CDR3 region is CASSVTGTNTDTQYF. CDR3 DNA: TGTGCCAGCAGCGTAACCGGGACTAACACAGATACGCAGTATTTT.

This clonotype was picked up many times. The genes are TRBV12-3 or TRBV12-4 and TRBJ1-5; the D gene is possibly TRBD1 (6 bases). This CDR3 region has 14 residues. Between the trimmed V and J ends, which lost 4 bases and 4 bases, there was a span of 11 bases. The CDR3 is CASSWGQLNQPQHF. The CDR3 nucleotides read TGTGCCAGCAGTTGGGGACAATTAAATCAGCCCCAGCATTTT.

This clonotype has ten or more counts. The chain couples TRBV27 to TRBJ1-4, with TRBD1 identical over 8 bases. The germline gives CDR1 MNHEY, CDR2 SMNVEV (reference sequence). The CDR3 has 15 amino acids. J lost 6 bases, V lost 6 bases, and 9 bases had no gene match. CDR3 sequence (DNA): TGTGCCAGCAGCCCGACAGGGGATCGAGATGAAAAACTGTTTTTT. Its translation is CASSPTGDRDEKLFF.

This clonotype was observed at least ten times. This sequence joins TRBV7-9 and TRBJ2-1, with D tentatively TRBD1 (6 bases). Germline V gene sequence: CDR1 SEHNR, CDR2 FQNEAQ (reference sequence). The CDR3 consists of 15 residues. V was shortened by 1 base and J by 1 base, with 8 bases between the two germline ends. CDR3 in amino acids: CASSLVGGSYNEQFF. DNA of the CDR3: TGTGCCAGCAGCTTAGTAGGGGGTTCCTACAATGAGCAGTTCTTC.

This clonotype was seen many times. The V gene is TRBV6-2 or TRBV6-3, the J gene TRBJ2-3; the match to TRBD2 covers 11 bases. Germline trimming cut 2 bases from V and 3 bases from J; bases unmatched to any gene: 16. Germline lookup yields CDR1 MNHEY and CDR2 SVGEGT. There are 20 residues in the CDR3. The CDR3 reads CASSYPGAASGRPWTDTQYF. The CDR3 DNA reads TGTGCCAGCAGTTACCCGGGGGCGGCTAGCGGGAGGCCGTGGACAGATACGCAGTATTTT.

This clonotype was recorded many times. V usage is TRBV5-1 and J usage is TRBJ2-3, with D hard to call. The V end was cut by 0 bases, the J end by 5 bases, with 10 bases between. Germline-derived CDR1 and CDR2 are SGHRS and YFSETQ. CDR3 length equals 14 residues. This chain's CDR3 is CASSLGNLGDTQYF. DNA of the CDR3: TGCGCCAGCAGCTTGGGGAACCTCGGAGATACGCAGTATTTT.

The chain employs TRBV5-5 and TRBJ2-4; TRBD1 matches at 7 bases. This CDR3 has 15 residues. V was clipped by 0 bases and J by 5 bases; unmatched bases: 5. The germline gives CDR1 SGHKS, CDR2 YYEKEE (reference sequence). CDR3 nucleotide sequence: TGTGCCAGCAGCTTGGGAACAGGGGAGCAAAACATTCAGTACTTC. Its protein is CASSLGTGEQNIQYF.

In its sample, this clonotype was seen many times. The rearrangement joins TRBV28 to TRBJ2-2; 8 nucleotides align to TRBD2. Trimming at V came to 2 bases and at J to 6 bases, leaving 5 bases not matched to a gene. This CDR3 has 15 amino acids. Germline loops: CDR1 MDHEN, CDR2 SYDVKM. CDR3 in DNA: TGTGCCAGCAGTTTACCGGGAGGGCCTTCCGGGGAGCTGTTTTTT. It specifies CASSLPGGPSGELFF.

The chain links TRBV15 to TRBJ2-6, with D possibly matching TRBD1 (7 bases). The V and J ends lost 1 base and 2 bases respectively, with 15 bases between them. Per the germline V gene, CDR1 is LNHNV and CDR2 is YYDKDF (reference sequence). The CDR3 covers 18 residues. CDR3 region: CATSRGWQGGTGANVLTF. The CDR3 nucleotides are TGTGCCACCAGCAGAGGGTGGCAGGGGGGTACTGGGGCCAACGTCCTGACTTTC.